One TCR beta chain is described in this entry. The data belong to a study of blood T cell repertoires in COVID-19. At the level of the study: Samples came from the United States, Italy and Spain, spanning acute and convalescent COVID-19. In each case, the material was cDNA or gDNA derived from T cells, B-cell-depleted T cells, or PBMCs.

Methods used by the authors: Researchers report that nucleated cell counts were estimated from reference gene primer amplification. Profiling relied on immunoSEQ multiplex PCR, and the TCRdb table lists in-frame clones only, not all of them. V, J and clone size are those of that table, while D and trimming were read from the DNA. The profile shows hundreds of thousands of clones, roughly 85% of them singletons. Germline V gene sequence: CDR1 LNHNV, CDR2 YYDKDF (reference sequence). CDR3 length equals 14 residues. Trimming removed 5 bases at V and 0 bases at J, with 10 bases between. Sequenced sample: peripheral blood. The chain employs TRBV15 and TRBJ1-1; possibly TRBD1 for D (6 bases). The receptor was isolated from a woman in her forties or fifties who had recovered from COVID-19. The CDR3 DNA reads as TGTGCCACCAGCCCAGGGGTGCTGAACACTGAAGCTTTCTTT. Amino acid sequence: CATSPGVLNTEAFF.